The 28 T cell receptor beta chains listed next were all sequenced from one sample in a study of T cell changes during pregnancy in multiple sclerosis. Sequenced by immunoSEQ multiplex PCR; TCRdb stores in-frame clones only, minus some. The repertoire holds around 32,000 clones, with 91% as singletons. Sample: CD8+ T cells from peripheral blood mononuclear cells, taken in the second trimester of pregnancy. These receptor sequences come from a female donor in good health, enrolled as a control in a pregnancy study.

The chain is built from TRBV29-1 and TRBJ2-6; 7 bases fit TRBD1. The CDR3 has 19 amino acids. Germline V gives CDR1 SQVTM, CDR2 ANQGSEA. J gave up 0 bases and V 0 bases, and 11 bases lay outside the gene matches. The CDR3 here is CSVEEWPGQKISGANVLTF. The CDR3 DNA sequence: TGCAGCGTTGAAGAATGGCCGGGACAGAAAATCTCTGGGGCCAACGTCCTGACTTTC.

The chain links TRBV9 to TRBJ2-7; D is unresolved. Germline values: CDR1 SGDLS, CDR2 YYNGEE. This CDR3 is 13 amino acids long. V shed 0 bases and J shed 4 bases, with 8 bases lying between them. As DNA, the CDR3 is TGTGCCAGCAGCGTAGCTTCAGATTACGAGCAGTACTTC. Protein product: CASSVASDYEQYF.

The chain links TRBV7-2 to TRBJ1-1; a possible D gene is TRBD1 (5 bases). The CDR3 is made up of 14 amino acids. V was clipped by 1 base and J by 3 bases, with 9 bases between them. Per the germline V gene, CDR1 is SGHTA and CDR2 is FQGNSA. CDR3 coding DNA: TGTGCCAGCAGCTTAGGGGGGGGGTACACTGAAGCTTTCTTT. This translates into CASSLGGGYTEAFF.

The V call is TRBV7-3, the J call TRBJ2-5; 9 bases are shared with TRBD2. The J segment lost 2 bases and the V segment lost 5 bases, leaving 6 bases of the junction unmatched. Germline CDR1 is SGHTA and CDR2 is FQGTGA. The length of the CDR3 is 15 residues. The CDR3 nucleotides read TGTGCCAGCAGCCCCGGGACTAGCAGTCAAGAGACCCAGTACTTC. Protein: CASSPGTSSQETQYF. The full variable domain, in which reference TRBV7-3 and TRBJ2-5 provide the parts outside the CDR3, is GAGVSQTPSNKVTEKGKYVELRCDPISGHTALYWYRQSLGQGPEFLIYFQGTGAADDSGLPNDRFFAVRPEGSVSTLKIQRTERGDSAVYLCASSPGTSSQETQYFGPGTRLLVL.

The chain combines TRBV7-2 with TRBJ2-7; TRBD2 agrees at 10 bases. The CDR3 spans 16 residues. The V segment lost 2 bases and the J segment 3 bases; nucleotides outside the gene matches: 7. CDR1 is SGHTA and CDR2 is FQGNSA in the germline V gene. CDR3 nucleotide sequence: TGTGCCAGCAGCTTAATCGGACTAGCGGTGAACTACGAGCAGTACTTC. It translates to CASSLIGLAVNYEQYF.

J is TRBJ2-5 and V is TRBV30, with D perhaps matching TRBD2 (7 bases). The J call is uncertain, as TRBJ2-7 better fits the DNA end. The CDR3 contains 15 residues. Germline V gene lookup returns CDR1 GTSNPN and CDR2 SVGIG (reference sequence). CDR3 sequence reads: CAWRGGVNNTYEQYF. DNA of the CDR3: TGTGCCTGGAGAGGGGGGGTAAACAACACCTACGAGCAGTACTTC.

The rearrangement joins TRBV7-9 to TRBJ2-7; D not certain. Trimming shortened V by 3 bases and J by 3 bases, and 12 bases separated the two germline ends. In germline, CDR1 is SEHNR, CDR2 FQNEAQ (reference sequence). The CDR3 covers 14 residues. The CDR3: CASSFQGEGYEQYF. The CDR3 region has the DNA TGTGCCAGCAGCTTTCAAGGAGAAGGCTACGAGCAGTACTTC. The full variable domain, its missing parts supplied by reference TRBV7-9 and TRBJ2-7, is DTGVSQNPRHKITKRGQNVTFRCDPISEHNRLYWYRQTLGQGPEFLTYFQNEAQLEKSRLLSDRFSAERPKGSFSTLEIQRTEQGDSAMYLCASSFQGEGYEQYFGPGTRLTVT.

The chain recombines TRBV9 with TRBJ2-2, with 11 bases aligning to TRBD2. The CDR3 contains 16 residues. V lost 2 bases, J lost 7 bases, and 7 bases stayed unmatched. The V gene's germline CDR1 is SGDLS and CDR2 YYNGEE. In nucleotides, the CDR3 is TGTGCCAGCAGCGTCTTAGCGGGGGGGCCGGGCGGGGAGCTGTTTTTT. Translating it yields CASSVLAGGPGGELFF. The full variable domain, completed using reference TRBV9 and TRBJ2-2, is DSGVTQTPKHLITATGQRVTLRCSPRSGDLSVYWYQQSLDQGLQFLIQYYNGEERAKGNILERFSAQQFPDLHSELNLSSLELGDSALYFCASSVLAGGPGGELFFGEGSRLTVL.

This chain links TRBV9 with TRBJ2-1; TRBD2 agrees at 10 bases. This CDR3 contains 13 residues. Germline trimming cut 6 bases from V and 10 bases from J; bases unmatched to any gene: 7. Germline CDR1 is SGDLS and CDR2 is YYNGEE. CDR3 sequence (DNA): TGTGCCAGCACAGCGGGGGGGCCCTCGGAGCAGTTCTTC. This codes for CASTAGGPSEQFF.

The V and J genes are TRBV4-2 and TRBJ2-1; tentative D call: TRBD1 (6 bases). There are 14 residues in the CDR3. The germline V and J ends were trimmed by 4 bases and 6 bases, with 13 bases remaining between them. CDR1 LGHNA and CDR2 YNFKEQ come from the germline V gene. CDR3 in amino acids: CASSPQTGPNEQFF. CDR3 sequence (DNA): TGTGCCAGCAGCCCGCAGACAGGACCCAATGAGCAGTTCTTC.

V and J are TRBV5-6 and TRBJ1-5, with D hard to call. Per the germline V gene, CDR1 is SGHDT and CDR2 is YYEEEE. Deletions cut 1 base from V and 0 bases from J, with 11 bases between. The length of the CDR3 is 16 residues. The CDR3 nucleotides are TGTGCCAGCAGCTTGAGTCCGGGTCATAGCAATCAGCCCCAGCATTTT. This gives the protein CASSLSPGHSNQPQHF.

The chain combines TRBV5-8 with TRBJ1-6; D call uncertain. Germline values: CDR1 SGHTS, CDR2 YDEGEE. This CDR3 spans 16 amino acids. V was cut by 6 bases and J by 4 bases, with 17 bases left in between. The chain's CDR3 is CASTSNSGVYNSPLHF. CDR3 nucleotide sequence: TGTGCCAGCACCTCTAACTCCGGGGTGTATAATTCACCCCTCCACTTT.

The rearrangement uses TRBV5-4 and TRBJ2-7; 10 bases line up with TRBD1. CDR1 and CDR2 from the germline V gene are SGHNT and YYREEE (reference sequence). After removal of 3 bases from V and 1 base from J, the junction contained 1 base not matched to a gene. The length of the CDR3 is 14 residues. The DNA of the CDR3 is TGTGCCAGCAGCTGGGACAGGGGTTCCTACGAGCAGTACTTC. As protein: CASSWDRGSYEQYF.

The J gene is TRBJ1-1, the V gene TRBV25-1; D gene unclear. Germline CDR1 and CDR2: MGHDK and SYGVNS. Trimming shortened V by 5 bases and J by 5 bases, and 12 bases separated the two germline ends. The CDR3 length is 13 residues. Here the CDR3 reads CASSLREWTEAFF. CDR3 nucleotide sequence: TGTGCCAGCAGTCTGCGGGAGTGGACTGAAGCTTTCTTT. Filled out from reference TRBV25-1 and TRBJ1-1, the complete variable domain reads EADIYQTPRYLVIGTGKKITLECSQTMGHDKMYWYQQDPGMELHLIHYSYGVNSTEKGDLSSESTVSRIRTEHFPLTLESARPSHTSQYLCASSLREWTEAFFGQGTRLTVV.

The chain combines TRBV2 with TRBJ2-7, with D possibly TRBD1 on 5 matching bases. The CDR3 totals 14 residues. Germline CDR1 reads SNHLY; CDR2 reads FYNNEI. V was pared by 2 bases and J by 3 bases, with 11 bases between. In nucleotides, the CDR3 is TGTGCCAGCAGTGAATGGGCAGGGAACTACGAGCAGTACTTC. Translated, it gives CASSEWAGNYEQYF.

The chain employs TRBV11-2 and TRBJ2-3, with D tentatively TRBD2 (5 bases). Germline lookup yields CDR1 SGHAT and CDR2 FQNNGV. Trimming pared 9 bases from V and 2 bases from J, leaving 21 bases between. CDR3 length: 16 residues. The CDR3 protein is CASARTATSITDTQYF. CDR3 bases: TGTGCCAGTGCCCGAACAGCCACTAGTATCACAGATACGCAGTATTTT.

The chain has TRBV15 and TRBJ1-5; D might be TRBD1 (6 bases). Germline loops: CDR1 LNHNV, CDR2 YYDKDF (reference sequence). The ends were cut back, 0 bases at V and 4 bases at J, with 10 bases in the middle. This CDR3 has 15 amino acids. This chain's CDR3 is CATSRDRGRNQPQHF. The CDR3 bases are TGTGCCACCAGCAGAGACAGGGGCCGGAATCAGCCCCAGCATTTT.

The chain recombines TRBV9 with TRBJ2-7; 8 bases align to TRBD2. J was trimmed by 0 bases and V by 2 bases; bases with no gene match: 4. The CDR3 spans 15 residues. CDR1 and CDR2 (germline): SGDLS, YYNGEE. The CDR3 bases are TGTGCCAGCAGCGTCGGGAGGGGAACCTCCTACGAGCAGTACTTC. This gives the protein CASSVGRGTSYEQYF.

The J gene is TRBJ2-3, the V gene TRBV7-9; D is uncertain. Germline assignment: CDR1 SEHNR and CDR2 FQNEAQ (reference sequence). The CDR3 covers 11 residues. V lost 3 bases, J lost 6 bases, and 4 bases lay in between. CDR3 in DNA: TGTGCCAGCAGCTTTATCGATACGCAGTATTTT. Translated, it gives CASSFIDTQYF.

This chain links TRBV6-5 with TRBJ2-7; 7 bases are a match to TRBD2. The V gene end was trimmed by 7 bases and the J gene end by 0 bases; junction bases not matched to a gene: 3. The CDR3 runs 13 residues. The germline gives CDR1 MNHEY, CDR2 SVGAGI. The DNA for the CDR3 is TGTGCCAGCAAGGGCGGGGGCTCCTACGAGCAGTACTTC. Protein product: CASKGGGSYEQYF.

The genes are TRBV19 and TRBJ1-2, with TRBD1 matching over 9 bases. The CDR3 covers 17 residues. Germline loops: CDR1 LNHDA, CDR2 SQIVND (reference sequence). V lost 0 bases to trimming and J lost 4 bases; unmatched junction nucleotides: 9. The chain's CDR3 is CASSIDRGTGTFYGYTF. Written as DNA, the CDR3 is TGTGCCAGTAGTATAGATCGCGGGACAGGGACCTTCTATGGCTACACCTTC.

The chain uses TRBV7-9 and TRBJ2-2; TRBD1 agrees at 7 bases. V lost 5 bases to trimming and J lost 1 base; unmatched junction nucleotides: 7. This CDR3 contains 16 residues. Germline loops: CDR1 SEHNR, CDR2 FQNEAQ (reference sequence). As DNA, the CDR3 is TGTGCCAGCAGCCGCCTGGGGACAGAGAACACCGGGGAGCTGTTTTTT. Translated: CASSRLGTENTGELFF.

The J gene is TRBJ1-2, the V gene TRBV9; a weak D match, TRBD1 (5 bases). V shed 3 bases and J shed 4 bases, with 10 bases lying between them. From germline, CDR1 is SGDLS and CDR2 YYNGEE. The CDR3 covers 13 residues. The CDR3 here is CASSARTPYGYTF. The CDR3 DNA reads TGTGCCAGCAGCGCCCGGACACCCTATGGCTACACCTTC.

The genes are TRBV27 and TRBJ2-1; no definite D call. The CDR3 spans 11 residues. V was clipped by 2 bases and J by 13 bases, with 9 bases between them. Germline loops: CDR1 MNHEY, CDR2 SMNVEV (reference sequence). This CDR3 is CASSLPPLQFF. In DNA form, the CDR3 reads TGTGCCAGCAGTTTACCTCCCCTCCAGTTCTTC.

The V call is TRBV29-1, the J call TRBJ2-7; D gene unclear. V was cut by 1 base and J by 2 bases, with 6 bases left in between. The CDR3 spans 12 residues. Germline loops: CDR1 SQVTM, CDR2 ANQGSEA. The CDR3 sequence: CSVEGEAYEQYF. As DNA, the CDR3 is TGCAGCGTTGAAGGCGAGGCCTACGAGCAGTACTTC.

The genes are TRBV12-5 and TRBJ1-1; 7 bases are shared with TRBD1. This CDR3 comprises 14 residues. With V trimmed by 3 bases and J by 6 bases, 7 bases remained unmatched. Per germline, CDR1 LGHNT and CDR2 FRNRAP. CDR3 in amino acids: CASGFGAQGAEAFF. CDR3 sequence (DNA): TGTGCTAGTGGTTTCGGGGCCCAGGGGGCTGAAGCTTTCTTT.

This chain joins TRBV6-4 and TRBJ2-3; perhaps TRBD2 as D (7 bases). Trimming removed 1 base from V and 2 bases from J, with 10 bases in between. CDR1 is MRHNA and CDR2 is SNTAGT in the germline V gene. The CDR3 is made up of 15 amino acids. CDR3 in amino acids: CASSDLAGATDTQYF. The CDR3 DNA follows: TGTGCCAGCAGTGACTTGGCGGGGGCCACAGATACGCAGTATTTT.

The rearrangement links TRBV29-1 to TRBJ1-2; D remains unclear. The V and J ends lost 5 bases and 5 bases respectively, with 18 bases between them. The V gene's germline CDR1 is SQVTM and CDR2 ANQGSEA. This CDR3 comprises 14 residues. CDR3 DNA sequence: TGCAGCGTTCGGGGAATATCAAACGAGTATGGCTACACCTTC. It codes for CSVRGISNEYGYTF.